This T cell receptor (beta chain) was obtained from a study of response to subunit inactivated influenza vaccine (dated by TCRdb to the late 2010s). Regarding the research as a whole: The study used deep quantitative T cell receptor repertoire profiling to track responses to a trivalent subunit inactivated influenza vaccine.

The library relied on RT-PCR. Sequencing instrument: Illumina HiSeq 2500. TCRdb reanalyzed the raw reads on its own, using fastp at Q25 for trimming and MiXCR for clone calling, and kept in-frame beta chains. Rows are unified per CDR3 protein, each entry keeping the most common DNA and genes. The sample has more than 550,000 distinct CDR3 sequences on record, 10% to 15% of them singletons. The biggest ten clones account for more than 8.5% of the sample. Relative to germline, V is 0 bases shorter and J is 5 bases shorter, with 13 bases between their ends. Sequences LGHNA (CDR1) and YNFKEQ (CDR2) are obtained from the germline V gene. The CDR3 covers 15 residues, taking in both the cysteine and the phenylalanine. The CDR3 DNA has 45 bases and is translated from base 1. This clonotype was found a few times. It lacks a known antigen. No base-level quality is on record; no much larger clone is a single base apart.

The investigation overall reported the following: The authors proposed that each seasonal influenza vaccination may bring in only a limited number of new T cells.

The rearrangement joined TRBV4-2 to TRBJ1-1, with an unclear D gene assignment. The clonotype comes from a man aged 45 to 65 who received an inactivated influenza vaccine. Donor details come from another sample of the same person, matched by shared clones. Sequenced here: PBMCs from blood, sampled on the day of vaccination. The CDR3 region reads CASSQDLHGQTEAFF. The bases read TGTGCCAGCAGCCAAGATTTACATGGGCAGACTGAAGCTTTCTTT.